Listed here are 15 T cell receptor beta chains from one sample, sequenced in a study of early stage breast cancer tumors. Sequenced by immunoSEQ multiplex PCR; TCRdb stores in-frame clones only, minus some. The table has some 20,000 clones, 80% to 90% seen once. Material for sequencing was blood. These receptor sequences come from a person aged 70 to 85 with breast cancer.

The chain uses TRBV6-1 and TRBJ2-2; TRBD1 agrees at 7 bases. Germline V gene lookup returns CDR1 MNHNS and CDR2 SASEGT. Germline trimming cut 4 bases from V and 5 bases from J; bases unmatched to any gene: 10. This CDR3 is 16 amino acids long. Here the CDR3 reads CASSGRTGSQTGELFF. In DNA, the CDR3 is TGTGCCAGCAGTGGTCGGACAGGTTCTCAGACCGGGGAGCTGTTTTTT.

The chain recombines TRBV30 with TRBJ1-2, with TRBD1 matching over 9 bases. Germline V gene data show CDR1 as GTSNPN and CDR2 as SVGIG (reference sequence). The junction had 4 bases not matched to a gene; V was cut back by 2 bases and J by 6 bases. CDR3 length: 13 amino acids. The CDR3 nucleotides read TGTGCCTGGAGTCAACAGGGGGCCAATGGCTACACCTTC. Its translation: CAWSQQGANGYTF.

The J gene is TRBJ2-3, the V gene TRBV28, with D possibly being TRBD1 (5 bases). Deletions cut 3 bases from V and 1 base from J, with 11 bases between. CDR1 MDHEN and CDR2 SYDVKM come from the germline V gene. The CDR3 sequence is 15 residues long. The CDR3 loop reads CASSLSGLGTDTQYF. Written as DNA, the CDR3 is TGTGCCAGCAGTTTGTCAGGGCTTGGCACAGATACGCAGTATTTT.

The chain combines TRBV10-3 with TRBJ1-1, with D unclear. This CDR3 is built from 14 residues. Germline values: CDR1 ENHRY, CDR2 SYGVKD. Trimming shortened V by 9 bases and J by 4 bases, and 18 bases separated the two germline ends. For the CDR3, the DNA is TGTGCCATTTCGTATGATCAACAACGCACTGAAGCTTTCTTT. This translates into CAISYDQQRTEAFF.

V and J are TRBV5-8 and TRBJ2-2, with D perhaps TRBD2 (5 bases). V dropped 6 bases and J dropped 1 base, with 13 bases sitting between them. This CDR3 has 15 residues. Germline V lookup: CDR1 SGHTS, CDR2 YDEGEE. For the CDR3, the DNA is TGTGCCAGCACCCCGGGGAGCCGGAACACCGGGGAGCTGTTTTTT. Its protein product is CASTPGSRNTGELFF.

This clone has a single count. J is TRBJ2-7 and V is TRBV6-5; perhaps TRBD1 as D (6 bases). Germline V gene lookup returns CDR1 MNHEY and CDR2 SVGAGI. This CDR3 spans 15 amino acids. V was trimmed by 0 bases and J by 3 bases, leaving 12 bases between them. The CDR3 DNA reads TGTGCCAGCAGTTACTCGGGCAGGGGAGACTACGAGCAGTACTTC. Protein: CASSYSGRGDYEQYF.

The V gene is TRBV7-6, the J gene TRBJ2-5; 7 nucleotides match TRBD2. CDR3 length equals 13 residues. Per germline, CDR1 SGHVS and CDR2 FNYEAQ. V shed 4 bases and J 3 bases; nucleotides not matched to a gene: 2. The CDR3 here is CASSWGGKETQYF. The CDR3 DNA reads TGTGCCAGCAGCTGGGGGGGGAAAGAGACCCAGTACTTC.

The chain links TRBV7-3 to TRBJ2-1; 9 nucleotides match TRBD1. The CDR3 consists of 15 residues. J was trimmed by 7 bases and V by 3 bases; bases with no gene match: 7. Germline CDR1 reads SGHTA; CDR2 reads FQGTGA. The CDR3 DNA follows: TGTGCCAGCAGCTTCCAAACAGGGGGCTGGAATGAGCAGTTCTTC. Translated, it gives CASSFQTGGWNEQFF.

The rearrangement joins TRBV13 to TRBJ2-1; 12 positions agree with TRBD2. This CDR3 region has 16 residues. After removal of 5 bases from V and 6 bases from J, the junction contained 8 bases not matched to a gene. Germline V gives CDR1 PRHDT, CDR2 FYEKMQ (reference sequence). CDR3 in amino acids: CASSPRTSGIGNEQFF. The CDR3 DNA is TGTGCCAGCAGCCCTAGGACTAGCGGGATCGGCAATGAGCAGTTCTTC.

V usage is TRBV6-5 and J usage is TRBJ1-1, with D tentatively TRBD1 (6 bases). This CDR3 is 13 amino acids long. CDR1 and CDR2 (germline): MNHEY, SVGAGI. Trimming took 6 bases from V and 5 from J, leaving 13 bases between them. As DNA, the CDR3 is TGTGCCAGCAGATACCAGGGACATACTGAAGCTTTCTTT. Residues: CASRYQGHTEAFF.

The chain carries TRBV7-2 and TRBJ1-1; unclear D gene. This CDR3 is built from 15 residues. V dropped 2 bases and J dropped 0 bases, with 10 bases sitting between them. Germline V gives CDR1 SGHTA, CDR2 FQGNSA. The CDR3 coding sequence is TGTGCCAGCAGCTTAATGGGCGACATGAACACTGAAGCTTTCTTT. It codes for CASSLMGDMNTEAFF.

The chain links TRBV5-4 to TRBJ1-1, with TRBD1 matching 11 bases. This CDR3 spans 15 amino acids. With V trimmed by 3 bases and J by 4 bases, 5 bases remained unmatched. Germline V gene sequence: CDR1 SGHNT, CDR2 YYREEE (reference sequence). The CDR3 region has the DNA TGTGCCAGCAGCTCAACCGGGACAGGGGGCACTGAAGCTTTCTTT. Translation: CASSSTGTGGTEAFF.

This chain uses TRBV25-1 with TRBJ2-6, with D possibly matching TRBD1 (5 bases). Between the trimmed V and J ends, which lost 3 bases and 10 bases, there was a span of 16 bases. The V gene's germline CDR1 is MGHDK and CDR2 SYGVNS. There are 15 residues in the CDR3. The CDR3 bases are TGTGCCAGCAGTGATCCCCGACAGTACGAGAACGTCCTGACTTTC. Residues: CASSDPRQYENVLTF.

The chain combines TRBV4-2 with TRBJ1-2, with 7 bases that match TRBD1. CDR1 LGHNA and CDR2 YNFKEQ come from the germline V gene. There are 14 residues in the CDR3. Unmatched junction bases numbered 12, after V lost 4 bases and J lost 10 bases. The CDR3 DNA sequence: TGTGCCAGCAGCCTCAATCGACAGGGTAGCGACTACACCTTC. As protein: CASSLNRQGSDYTF.

This clone has a handful of counts. The rearrangement uses TRBV6-4 and TRBJ2-1; 10 bases align to TRBD2. CDR1 is MRHNA, CDR2 SNTAGT, per germline. The CDR3 runs 15 residues. Germline trimming cut 0 bases from V and 6 bases from J; bases unmatched to any gene: 2. DNA for the CDR3: TGTGCCAGCAGTGACTCGAGCGGGGGGGCCAATGAGCAGTTCTTC. It translates to CASSDSSGGANEQFF.